This paragraph covers one TCR beta chain sequence. This sample was included in a study of blood T cell repertoires in COVID-19. Study-level background: Acute and convalescent COVID-19 specimens originated in the United States, Italy and Spain.

Study processing details: Amplification of reference gene primers provided the estimated nucleated cell counts. Here immunoSEQ multiplex PCR was the method, and the copy in TCRdb shows in-frame clones only, minus some. V and J calls and clone size are those listed in that table; D and trimming were worked out from the DNA. The sample holds roughly 190,000 clones, 84% seen once. V was cut by 6 bases and J by 0 bases, with 10 bases left in between. The CDR3 sequence is 14 residues long. Looked up from germline, CDR1 is ENHRY and CDR2 is SYGVKD. The sequence was obtained from an older woman with active or convalescent COVID-19. The specimen sequenced was peripheral blood. This rearrangement joins TRBV10-3 to TRBJ2-3, with D hard to call. The CDR3: CAIRRPGSTDTQYF. The CDR3 region has the DNA TGTGCCATCAGGCGCCCAGGTAGCACAGATACGCAGTATTTT.